A single sample is the source of the 19 T cell receptor beta chains below, sequenced in a study of T cell responses to AZD1222 COVID-19 vaccine. TCRdb's table, derived via immunoSEQ multiplex PCR, lists solely in-frame clones and lacks some. The sample shows 95,000 to 110,000 clones, 93% of them seen only once. Sequencing used peripheral blood, obtained on day 0 of AZD1222 vaccination. These TCRs come from an adult in good health.

The chain uses TRBV2 and TRBJ2-7, with D possibly matching TRBD2 (5 bases). Germline V gives CDR1 SNHLY, CDR2 FYNNEI. V lost 6 bases and J lost 7, with 22 bases in between. The CDR3 covers 15 residues. CDR3 loop: CASRRTATDTGEQYF. The CDR3, as DNA: TGTGCCAGCAGGCGGACTGCCACCGATACGGGGGAGCAGTACTTC.

The chain uses TRBV2 and TRBJ2-7; D tentatively reads TRBD1 or TRBD2 (7 bases each). CDR1 is SNHLY and CDR2 is FYNNEI in the germline V gene. Trimming took off 10 bases at V and 2 bases at J, with 15 bases between the two ends. The CDR3 sequence is 13 residues long. Written as DNA, the CDR3 is TGTGCCACCTCAGGGGGGGGCCCCTACGAGCAGTACTTC. Protein product: CATSGGGPYEQYF.

The chain joins TRBV2 to TRBJ2-7; no firm D call. This CDR3 region has 11 residues. V was shortened by 5 bases and J by 3 bases, with 5 bases between the two germline ends. CDR1 SNHLY and CDR2 FYNNEI come from the germline V gene. CDR3 amino acids: CASSTNYEQYF. In DNA, the CDR3 is TGTGCCAGCAGTACGAACTACGAGCAGTACTTC.

This chain uses TRBV6-5 with TRBJ2-1, with D possibly being TRBD1 (5 bases). Looked up from germline, CDR1 is MNHEY and CDR2 is SVGAGI. V was trimmed by 5 bases and J by 2 bases, leaving 10 bases between them. The length of the CDR3 is 14 residues. The CDR3 is CASSLDTAYNEQFF. For the CDR3, the DNA is TGTGCCAGCAGTCTGGACACCGCCTACAATGAGCAGTTCTTC.

This clone was counted a few times. V and J are TRBV7-3 and TRBJ1-1, with D maybe TRBD1 (5 bases). The CDR3 is 15 amino acids. Germline values: CDR1 SGHTA, CDR2 FQGTGA. V shed 5 bases and J shed 0 bases, with 13 bases lying between them. In DNA, the CDR3 is TGTGCCAGCAGCGTAATGGGGGGGATGAACACTGAAGCTTTCTTT. Protein sequence: CASSVMGGMNTEAFF.

The chain uses TRBV24-1 and TRBJ2-1; 8 nucleotides line up with TRBD2. Germline V lookup: CDR1 KGHDR, CDR2 SFDVKD. CDR3 length: 14 residues. J lost 7 bases, V lost 8 bases, and 9 bases had no gene match. The CDR3 region has the DNA TGTGCCACCATGGCGGGGGGCGCGTCAAATGAGCAGTTCTTC. This gives the protein CATMAGGASNEQFF.

J is TRBJ1-3 and V is TRBV6-5; D remains unclear. The CDR3 length is 14 residues. Per germline, CDR1 MNHEY and CDR2 SVGAGI. The V and J ends lost 6 bases and 0 bases respectively, with 9 bases between them. CDR3 bases: TGTGCCAGCAGAGGACTCATCTCTGGAAACACCATATATTTT. It specifies CASRGLISGNTIYF.

This chain connects TRBV10-3 to TRBJ1-5; D not certain. The CDR3 spans 13 residues. V shed 4 bases and J shed 4 bases, with 8 bases lying between them. The V gene's germline CDR1 is ENHRY and CDR2 SYGVKD. As DNA, the CDR3 is TGTGCCATCAGTGTCGAGGTGAATCAGCCCCAGCATTTT. Protein sequence: CAISVEVNQPQHF.

The CDR3 reads CASSLFEGQPQHF. CDR3 DNA: TGTGCCAGCAGTTTATTTGAAGGCCAGCCCCAGCATTTT. This chain joins TRBV12-3 or TRBV12-4 and TRBJ1-5; D gene ambiguous. CDR3 length: 13 amino acids. The ends were cut back, 2 bases at V and 7 bases at J, with 9 bases in the middle.

V gene TRBV5-4 combines with J gene TRBJ1-2; possible D gene TRBD1, 5 bases. Trimming shortened V by 0 bases and J by 8 bases, and 11 bases separated the two germline ends. The CDR3 sequence is 13 residues long. Germline CDR1 reads SGHNT; CDR2 reads YYREEE (reference sequence). CDR3 in amino acids: CASSLAGGEGYTF. The CDR3 DNA sequence: TGTGCCAGCAGCTTGGCGGGGGGAGAGGGCTACACCTTC.

This chain links TRBV6-2 or TRBV6-3 with TRBJ2-5; D is unclear. The CDR3 contains 11 residues. V was trimmed by 6 bases and J by 5 bases, leaving 7 bases between them. Germline-derived CDR1 and CDR2 are MNHEY and SVGEGT. Written as DNA, the CDR3 is TGTGCCAGCAGCGTAGGGGAGACCCAGTACTTC. This codes for CASSVGETQYF.

The chain couples TRBV18 to TRBJ1-1, with a weak D call TRBD1 (6 bases). Germline assignment: CDR1 KGHSH and CDR2 LQKENI. The V end lost 5 bases, the J end lost 3 bases, and 19 bases lay between the germline ends. This CDR3 is built from 16 residues. For the CDR3, the DNA is TGTGCCAGCTCAATTAATCAAGGGCAGGGGCACACTGAAGCTTTCTTT. As protein: CASSINQGQGHTEAFF.

J is TRBJ2-1 and V is TRBV14; D may be TRBD1 or TRBD2 (5 bases each). V gave up 4 bases and J gave up 5 bases, with 12 bases separating them. This CDR3 contains 14 residues. Germline values: CDR1 SGHDN, CDR2 FVKESK. The CDR3 region is CASSPLGTDNEQFF. DNA of the CDR3: TGTGCCAGCAGCCCCCTAGGGACCGACAATGAGCAGTTCTTC. The variable domain in full, completed from reference TRBV14 and TRBJ2-1, reads EAGVTQFPSHSVIEKGQTVTLRCDPISGHDNLYWYRRVMGKEIKFLLHFVKESKQDESGMPNNRFLAERTGGTYSTLKVQPAELEDSGVYFCASSPLGTDNEQFFGPGTRLTVL.

The V call is TRBV2, the J call TRBJ1-5; 7 bases map to TRBD1. The CDR3 sequence is 15 residues long. Germline V lookup: CDR1 SNHLY, CDR2 FYNNEI. The junction had 11 bases not matched to a gene; V was cut back by 5 bases and J by 7 bases. The DNA for the CDR3 is TGTGCCAGCAGTCCCCCAGGGGGGGGACGGCAGCCCCAGCATTTT. Amino acids: CASSPPGGGRQPQHF.

This rearrangement joins TRBV20-1 to TRBJ1-2; D not resolved. Trimming removed 3 bases at V and 6 bases at J, with 8 bases between. The germline V gene has CDR1 DFQATT and CDR2 SNEGSKA (reference sequence). CDR3 size: 11 residues. CDR3 protein: CSASPGHGYTF. DNA for the CDR3: TGCAGTGCTAGTCCTGGCCATGGCTACACCTTC.

The V and J genes are TRBV5-5 and TRBJ1-2, with D possibly being TRBD1 (5 bases). This CDR3 is 15 amino acids long. V was clipped by 1 base and J by 0 bases, with 10 bases between them. Germline V gives CDR1 SGHKS, CDR2 YYEKEE (reference sequence). CDR3 in amino acids: CASSLNKGPNYGYTF. The CDR3 nucleotides read TGTGCCAGCAGCTTGAACAAGGGACCTAACTATGGCTACACCTTC. Variable domain in full (rest from reference TRBV5-5 and TRBJ1-2): DAGVTQSPTHLIKTRGQQVTLRCSPISGHKSVSWYQQVLGQGPQFIFQYYEKEERGRGNFPDRFSARQFPNYSSELNVNALLLGDSALYLCASSLNKGPNYGYTFGSGTRLTVV.

The rearrangement uses TRBV5-4 and TRBJ2-7; perhaps TRBD1 as D (6 bases). Trimming took 5 bases from V and 2 from J, leaving 17 bases between them. The length of the CDR3 is 15 residues. Germline assignment: CDR1 SGHNT and CDR2 YYREEE (reference sequence). CDR3 region: CASRLGGSAAYEQYF. The DNA for the CDR3 is TGTGCCAGCAGACTAGGGGGTAGCGCGGCCTACGAGCAGTACTTC.

The chain links TRBV18 to TRBJ2-7, with a tentative D call TRBD1 (6 bases). Germline V gives CDR1 KGHSH, CDR2 LQKENI. Trimming shortened V by 4 bases and J by 6 bases, and 13 bases separated the two germline ends. This CDR3 region has 13 residues. The CDR3 DNA is TGTGCCAGCTCACAAGGACAGTCCCTCGAGCAGTACTTC. Amino acids: CASSQGQSLEQYF.

The rearrangement uses TRBV7-9 and TRBJ2-3; perhaps TRBD1 as D (6 bases). Deletions cut 4 bases from V and 6 bases from J, with 14 bases between. This CDR3 spans 14 amino acids. Germline CDR1 reads SEHNR; CDR2 reads FQNEAQ (reference sequence). The CDR3 loop reads CASSYSTGLDTQYF. The CDR3, as DNA: TGTGCCAGCAGCTACTCGACAGGTTTGGATACGCAGTATTTT.